This entry lists 19 T cell receptor beta chains sequenced from one sample in a study of blood T cell repertoires in COVID-19. Method: immunoSEQ multiplex PCR; TCRdb's copy keeps in-frame clones and lacks some. The data hold some 430,000 clones, with 90% observed a single time. Specimen: PBMCs or T cells enriched from blood (not recorded which). The receptors come from a man aged 18-30 years who had recovered from COVID-19.

The chain is built from TRBV4-2 and TRBJ2-2, with 9 bases identical to TRBD1. The trim removed 0 bases at V and 0 bases at J, leaving 8 bases unmatched. CDR3 size: 19 residues. Germline V CDR1 and CDR2: LGHNA, YNFKEQ. CDR3 coding DNA: TGTGCCAGCAGCCAAGACGGACAGGGGAGGAACGCGAACACCGGGGAGCTGTTTTTT. Its translation is CASSQDGQGRNANTGELFF.

This clone appeared once. The chain employs TRBV18 and TRBJ1-5; 7 nucleotides agree with TRBD1. V was clipped by 3 bases and J by 0 bases; unmatched bases: 5. CDR1 and CDR2 from the germline V gene are KGHSH and LQKENI. The CDR3 consists of 16 residues. As DNA, the CDR3 is TGTGCCAGCTCACCTAGGACAGGTTATAGCAATCAGCCCCAGCATTTT. This gives the protein CASSPRTGYSNQPQHF. The full variable domain, with the rest looked up from reference TRBV18 and TRBJ1-5, is NAGVMQNPRHLVRRRGQEARLRCSPMKGHSHVYWYRQLPEEGLKFMVYLQKENIIDESGMPKERFSAEFPKEGPSILRIQQVVRGDSAAYFCASSPRTGYSNQPQHFGDGTRLSIL.

V is TRBV24-1 and J is TRBJ2-1, with 12 bases fitting TRBD2. This CDR3 is built from 14 residues. V shed 6 bases, J shed 10 bases, and the junction held 6 bases outside the gene matches. Germline CDR1 reads KGHDR; CDR2 reads SFDVKD. The CDR3 here is CATSRTSGRHEQFF. Here the CDR3 DNA reads TGTGCCACCAGTCGTACTAGCGGGAGGCACGAGCAGTTCTTC.

This clone was observed a single time. The rearrangement links TRBV19 to TRBJ1-1, with 7 bases matching TRBD1. The germline CDR1 and CDR2 sequences are LNHDA and SQIVND (reference sequence). The CDR3 covers 15 residues. V lost 3 bases to trimming and J lost 3 bases; unmatched junction nucleotides: 7. The CDR3 loop is CASSIERGRYTEAFF. CDR3 coding DNA: TGTGCCAGTAGTATCGAAAGGGGGCGTTACACTGAAGCTTTCTTT.

The chain employs TRBV11-2 and TRBJ1-6; D is unresolved. CDR3 length: 13 amino acids. CDR1 is SGHAT, CDR2 FQNNGV, per germline. The V and J ends lost 5 bases and 12 bases respectively, with 14 bases between them. CDR3 DNA sequence: TGTGCCAGCAGCCCCCTTGACTCGGGACCCCTCCACTTT. Its translation is CASSPLDSGPLHF.

This sequence joins TRBV7-2 and TRBJ1-1; TRBD1 aligns across 9 bases. The germline CDR1 and CDR2 sequences are SGHTA and FQGNSA. Trimming removed 3 bases from V and 3 bases from J; junction bases left unmatched: 5. The CDR3 runs to 15 residues. The CDR3 is CASSFQTGGDTEAFF. DNA of the CDR3: TGTGCCAGCAGCTTTCAGACAGGGGGGGACACTGAAGCTTTCTTT.

J is TRBJ1-2 and V is TRBV11-3; 7 positions match TRBD1. Germline V gene data show CDR1 as SGHNT and CDR2 as YENEEA. The junction had 4 bases not matched to a gene; V was cut back by 3 bases and J by 6 bases. The CDR3 is 13 amino acids. The CDR3 region is CASSFPQGDGYTF. CDR3 bases: TGTGCCAGCAGCTTCCCTCAGGGGGATGGCTACACCTTC.

The chain carries TRBV6-5 and TRBJ1-6; 10 bases line up with TRBD1. There are 15 residues in the CDR3. V shed 6 bases and J 9 bases; nucleotides not matched to a gene: 8. Germline assignment: CDR1 MNHEY and CDR2 SVGAGI. Here the CDR3 DNA reads TGTGCCAGCAGCCCCCGGACAGGGGGAGGTTCACCCCTCCACTTT. Amino acids: CASSPRTGGGSPLHF.

V and J are TRBV7-9 and TRBJ2-3, with 7 bases fitting TRBD2. The germline V gene has CDR1 SEHNR and CDR2 FQNEAQ (reference sequence). CDR3 size: 18 residues. The trim removed 1 base at V and 0 bases at J, leaving 10 bases unmatched. DNA of the CDR3: TGTGCCAGCAGCTTAGTCGACCGCGGGGGAACTAGCACAGATACGCAGTATTTT. Its protein product is CASSLVDRGGTSTDTQYF.

The chain has TRBV18 and TRBJ2-5; 13 nucleotides align to TRBD2. The CDR3 has 14 residues. V shed 8 bases, J shed 1 base, and the junction held 1 base outside the gene matches. CDR1 KGHSH and CDR2 LQKENI come from the germline V gene. CDR3 loop: CASRTSGSQETQYF. For the CDR3, the DNA is TGTGCCAGCCGGACTAGCGGGAGCCAAGAGACCCAGTACTTC.

The V and J genes are TRBV5-1 and TRBJ1-1, with D possibly TRBD1 on 5 matching bases. V lost 2 bases to trimming and J lost 3 bases, with 14 bases between them. Germline CDR1 and CDR2: SGHRS and YFSETQ. This CDR3 has 15 residues. CDR3 nucleotides: TGCGCCAGCAGCTTTAACCCCGACAGCGACACTGAAGCTTTCTTT. It translates to CASSFNPDSDTEAFF.

The genes are TRBV5-1 and TRBJ1-5; TRBD1 matches 8 bases. CDR1 is SGHRS and CDR2 is YFSETQ in the germline V gene. The V and J ends lost 7 bases and 3 bases, in that order; junction bases with no gene match: 9. CDR3 length equals 15 residues. The CDR3 DNA reads TGCGCCAGCCGGCCGACAGGGGCCATCAATCAGCCCCAGCATTTT. As protein: CASRPTGAINQPQHF. Combining the CDR3 with reference TRBV5-1 and TRBJ1-5 gives the whole variable domain KAGVTQTPRYLIKTRGQQVTLSCSPISGHRSVSWYQQTPGQGLQFLFEYFSETQRNKGNFPGRFSGRQFSNSRSEMNVSTLELGDSALYLCASRPTGAINQPQHFGDGTRLSIL.

The V gene is TRBV18, the J gene TRBJ2-7; D unclear. Per the germline V gene, CDR1 is KGHSH and CDR2 is LQKENI. Trimming took 2 bases from V and 7 from J, leaving 12 bases between them. CDR3 length equals 13 residues. CDR3 bases: TGTGCCAGCTCACCATCCCCTACCCGGGAGCAGTACTTC. As protein: CASSPSPTREQYF.

V gene TRBV6-5 combines with J gene TRBJ2-7; perhaps TRBD1 as D (6 bases). V gave up 7 bases and J gave up 0 bases, with 16 bases separating them. The CDR3 is made up of 15 amino acids. Germline values: CDR1 MNHEY, CDR2 SVGAGI. The CDR3 DNA reads TGTGCCAGCACCTTAGAAGGGGGAAGCTCCTACGAGCAGTACTTC. It is translated as CASTLEGGSSYEQYF.

The V call is TRBV5-1, the J call TRBJ1-4, with 7 bases matching TRBD1. Germline CDR1 reads SGHRS; CDR2 reads YFSETQ. The trim removed 3 bases at V and 7 bases at J, leaving 9 bases unmatched. This CDR3 is built from 15 residues. The CDR3 is CASSSTGTATEKLFF. The CDR3 region has the DNA TGCGCCAGCAGCTCCACCGGGACAGCGACTGAAAAACTGTTTTTT.

This sequence joins TRBV5-1 and TRBJ2-1; TRBD1 matches 7 bases. Germline CDR1 reads SGHRS; CDR2 reads YFSETQ. The junction had 2 bases not matched to a gene; V was cut back by 2 bases and J by 6 bases. CDR3 length: 13 residues. CDR3 protein: CASSFNRGNEQFF. CDR3 sequence (DNA): TGCGCCAGCAGCTTTAACAGGGGCAATGAGCAGTTCTTC.

This rearrangement joins TRBV4-2 to TRBJ2-5; no reliable D call. The V gene's germline CDR1 is LGHNA and CDR2 YNFKEQ. CDR3 length: 13 residues. V lost 0 bases, J lost 3 bases, and 5 bases lay in between. The CDR3 sequence: CASSQDTEETQYF. For the CDR3, the DNA is TGTGCCAGCAGCCAAGATACGGAAGAGACCCAGTACTTC.

The chain uses TRBV30 and TRBJ1-2, with D hard to call. The V end was cut by 3 bases, the J end by 4 bases, with 3 bases between. This CDR3 has 10 amino acids. CDR1 GTSNPN and CDR2 SVGIG come from the germline V gene (reference sequence). The CDR3 reads CAWRLYGYTF. In DNA, the CDR3 is TGTGCCTGGAGACTCTATGGCTACACCTTC. The variable domain in full, with the rest retrieved from reference TRBV30 and TRBJ1-2, is SQTIHQWPATLVQPVGSPLSLECTVEGTSNPNLYWYRQAAGRGLQLLFYSVGIGQISSEVPQNLSASRPQDRQFILSSKKLLLSDSGFYLCAWRLYGYTFGSGTRLTVV.

The rearrangement links TRBV30 to TRBJ2-4; 7 nucleotides agree with TRBD2. Per the germline V gene, CDR1 is GTSNPN and CDR2 is SVGIG (reference sequence). The CDR3 is made up of 18 amino acids. The junction had 11 bases not matched to a gene; V was cut back by 0 bases and J by 0 bases. CDR3 sequence (DNA): TGTGCCTGGAGTGTGGCTGGGAGGGCCCTCTTAGCCAAAAACATTCAGTACTTC. Translated, it gives CAWSVAGRALLAKNIQYF. The full variable domain, completed using reference TRBV30 and TRBJ2-4, is SQTIHQWPATLVQPVGSPLSLECTVEGTSNPNLYWYRQAAGRGLQLLFYSVGIGQISSEVPQNLSASRPQDRQFILSSKKLLLSDSGFYLCAWSVAGRALLAKNIQYFGAGTRLSVL.